The source of this TCR beta chain is a study of T cells after yellow fever vaccination. Study-wide points: Post-booster reappearance was seen for most primary-vaccination clones (nearly 97% CD4, around 90% CD8).

V lost 1 base, J lost 6 bases, and 13 bases lay in between. The CDR3 covers 15 residues. CDR1 is LGHNA and CDR2 is YNFKEQ in the germline V gene. This clonotype was counted ten times or more. Its antigen is unidentified. TCRdb processed the 5' RACE reads anew with MiXCR; each CDR3 protein has one entry. This sample yields about 68,000 distinct CDR3 sequences, of which approximately 7% are seen a single time; about 40% belongs to the top ten. This TCR derives from a man aged 18 to 29 who received the YFV17D yellow fever vaccine. J is TRBJ2-1 and V is TRBV4-2, with D possibly TRBD1 on 6 matching bases. The sample was CD8+ T cells sorted from PBMCs, taken roughly 45 days after the first yellow fever vaccination. In DNA, the CDR3 is TGTGCCAGCAGCCAAGTGCCGGACAGACCCAATGAGCAGTTCTTC. It specifies CASSQVPDRPNEQFF.